This T cell receptor beta chain was identified during a study of T cell responses to AZD1222 COVID-19 vaccine. General study points: Regions 160-218 and 743-854 held dominance among vaccine-associated CD4 TCRs, which spanned spike. Two doses of AZD1222 preceded a rise in Spike-specific TCR breadth and depth. Within unmutated variant regions lay the reported targets of nearly half of spike-specific TCRs. Among the donors, most were white British and more were female, and clonal diversity was possibly underestimated.

As regards this clone: The antigen is not known.

The CDR3 spans 14 residues. V gave up 4 bases and J gave up 1 base; unmatched junction bases: 4. Per germline, CDR1 SGHRS and CDR2 YFSETQ. Clones were sequenced by immunoSEQ multiplex PCR, and TCRdb holds only the in-frame ones, with some missing. The table includes under 100,000 clones, more than 70% detected once. The J gene is TRBJ1-2, the V gene TRBV5-1; TRBD1 matches at 7 bases. The material was peripheral blood, obtained 28 days after the second AZD1222 dose. The sequence was obtained from an adult who received the AZD1222 COVID-19 vaccine. This chain's CDR3 is CASSGGDSNYGYTF. The CDR3 DNA is TGCGCCAGCAGCGGTGGGGACAGTAACTATGGCTACACCTTC.